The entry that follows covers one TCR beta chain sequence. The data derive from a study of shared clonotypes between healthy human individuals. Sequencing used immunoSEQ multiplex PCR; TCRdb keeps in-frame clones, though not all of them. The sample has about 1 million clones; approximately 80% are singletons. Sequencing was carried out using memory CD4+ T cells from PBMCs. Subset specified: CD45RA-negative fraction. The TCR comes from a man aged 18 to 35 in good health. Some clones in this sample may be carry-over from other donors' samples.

The CDR3 spells CASSRRGSRADIQYF. Written as DNA, the CDR3 is TGTGCCAGCAGCAGAAGGGGATCTCGGGCGGACATTCAGTACTTC. The chain recombines TRBV14 with TRBJ2-4; D is possibly TRBD1 (5 bases). Between the trimmed V and J ends, which lost 5 bases and 8 bases, there was a span of 19 bases. Germline lookup yields CDR1 SGHDN and CDR2 FVKESK. CDR3 size: 15 residues.